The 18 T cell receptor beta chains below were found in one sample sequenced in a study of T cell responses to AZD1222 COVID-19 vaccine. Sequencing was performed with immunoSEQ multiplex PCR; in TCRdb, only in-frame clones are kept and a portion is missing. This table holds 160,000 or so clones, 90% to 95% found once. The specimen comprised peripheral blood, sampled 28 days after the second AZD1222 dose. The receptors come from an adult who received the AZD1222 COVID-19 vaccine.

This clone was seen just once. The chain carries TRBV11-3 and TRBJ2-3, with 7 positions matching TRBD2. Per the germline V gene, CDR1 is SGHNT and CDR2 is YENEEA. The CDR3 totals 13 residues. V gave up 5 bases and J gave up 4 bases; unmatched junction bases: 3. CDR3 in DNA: TGTGCCAGCAGCGGGAGCGGGGCAGATACGCAGTATTTT. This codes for CASSGSGADTQYF.

CDR3 DNA: TGTGCCAGCACCCCGTCACCACGGGGGTACCAAGAGACCCAGTACTTC. Translating it yields CASTPSPRGYQETQYF. V gene TRBV21-1 combines with J gene TRBJ2-5; the table's D gene call, TRBD2, was not cross checked with the DNA. TRBV21-1 is a documented pseudogene. The CDR3 sequence is 16 residues long.

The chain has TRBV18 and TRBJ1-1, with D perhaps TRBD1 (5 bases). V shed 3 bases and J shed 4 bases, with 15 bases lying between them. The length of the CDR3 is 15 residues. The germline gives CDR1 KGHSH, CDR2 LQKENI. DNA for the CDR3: TGTGCCAGCTCACCCATTCAGGGAACGGGCACTGAAGCTTTCTTT. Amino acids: CASSPIQGTGTEAFF.

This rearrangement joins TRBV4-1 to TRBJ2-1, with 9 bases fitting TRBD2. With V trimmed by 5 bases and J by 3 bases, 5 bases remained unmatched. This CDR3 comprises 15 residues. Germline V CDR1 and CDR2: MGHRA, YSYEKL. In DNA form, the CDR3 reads TGCGCCAGCAGCTATAGCGGGAGAAGCTACAATGAGCAGTTCTTC. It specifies CASSYSGRSYNEQFF.

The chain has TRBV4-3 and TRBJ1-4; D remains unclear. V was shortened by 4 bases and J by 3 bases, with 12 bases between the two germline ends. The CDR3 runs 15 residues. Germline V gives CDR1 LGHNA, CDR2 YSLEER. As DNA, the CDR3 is TGCGCCAGCAGCCGGGATAGCGGTTCTAATGAAAAACTGTTTTTT. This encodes CASSRDSGSNEKLFF.

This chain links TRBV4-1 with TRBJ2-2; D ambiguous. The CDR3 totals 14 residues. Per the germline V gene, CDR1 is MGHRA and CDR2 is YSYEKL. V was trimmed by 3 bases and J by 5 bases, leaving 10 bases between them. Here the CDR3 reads CASSQAQSTGELFF. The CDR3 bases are TGCGCCAGCAGCCAGGCCCAGTCGACCGGGGAGCTGTTTTTT.

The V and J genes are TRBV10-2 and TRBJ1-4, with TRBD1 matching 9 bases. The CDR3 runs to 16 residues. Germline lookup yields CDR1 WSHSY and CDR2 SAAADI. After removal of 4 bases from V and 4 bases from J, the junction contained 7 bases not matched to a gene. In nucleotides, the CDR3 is TGCGCCAGCAGTGGGGCGACAGGGGGAATTAATGAAAAACTGTTTTTT. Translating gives CASSGATGGINEKLFF.

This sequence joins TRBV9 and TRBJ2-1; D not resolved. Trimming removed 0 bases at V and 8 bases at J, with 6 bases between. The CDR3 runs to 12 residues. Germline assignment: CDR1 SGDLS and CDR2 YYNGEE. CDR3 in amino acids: CASSVVGDEQFF. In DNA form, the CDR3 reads TGTGCCAGCAGCGTAGTGGGTGATGAGCAGTTCTTC.

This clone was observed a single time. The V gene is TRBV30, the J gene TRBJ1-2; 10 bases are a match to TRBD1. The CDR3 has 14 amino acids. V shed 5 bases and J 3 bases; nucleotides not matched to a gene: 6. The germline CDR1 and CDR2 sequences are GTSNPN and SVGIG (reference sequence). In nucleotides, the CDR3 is TGTGCCTGGGGCTCCGGGACAGGGGACTATGGCTACACCTTC. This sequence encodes CAWGSGTGDYGYTF.

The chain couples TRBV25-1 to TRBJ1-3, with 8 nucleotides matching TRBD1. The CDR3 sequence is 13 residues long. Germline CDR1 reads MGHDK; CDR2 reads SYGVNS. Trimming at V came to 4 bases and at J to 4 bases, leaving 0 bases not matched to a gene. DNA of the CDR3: TGTGCCAGCAGTGCAGGGGGCGGAAACACCATATATTTT. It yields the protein CASSAGGGNTIYF.

CDR3 region: CASSPGTSLLDEQYF. Written as DNA, the CDR3 is TGTGCCAGCAGCCCCGGGACTTCTCTCTTGGACGAGCAGTACTTC. The rearrangement joins TRBV11-2 to TRBJ2-7; tentative D call: TRBD2 (6 bases). Trimming pared 5 bases from V and 5 bases from J, leaving 19 bases between. The CDR3 loop spans 15 amino acids. Per the germline V gene, CDR1 is SGHAT and CDR2 is FQNNGV.

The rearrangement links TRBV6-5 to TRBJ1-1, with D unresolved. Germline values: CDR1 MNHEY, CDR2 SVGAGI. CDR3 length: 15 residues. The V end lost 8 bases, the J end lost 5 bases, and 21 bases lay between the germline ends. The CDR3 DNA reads TGTGCCAGCCGGGATTCCCCGGGTTGGCGGACTGAAGCTTTCTTT. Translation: CASRDSPGWRTEAFF.

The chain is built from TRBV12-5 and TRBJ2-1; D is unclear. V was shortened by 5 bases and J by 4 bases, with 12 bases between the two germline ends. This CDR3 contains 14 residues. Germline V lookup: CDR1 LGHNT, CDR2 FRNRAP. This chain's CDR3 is CASGPAPRYNEQFF. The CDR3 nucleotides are TGTGCTAGTGGTCCCGCGCCCAGGTACAATGAGCAGTTCTTC.

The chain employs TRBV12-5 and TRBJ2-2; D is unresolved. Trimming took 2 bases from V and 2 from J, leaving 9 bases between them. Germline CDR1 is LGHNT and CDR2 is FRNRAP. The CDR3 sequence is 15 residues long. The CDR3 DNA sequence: TGTGCTAGTGGTTTGAGTGGGTTTAACACCGGGGAGCTGTTTTTT. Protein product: CASGLSGFNTGELFF.

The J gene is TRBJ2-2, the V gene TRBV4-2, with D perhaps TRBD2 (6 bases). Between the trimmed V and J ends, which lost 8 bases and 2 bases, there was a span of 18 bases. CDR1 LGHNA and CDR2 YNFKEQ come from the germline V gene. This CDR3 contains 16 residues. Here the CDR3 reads CASSIRGTDNTGELFF. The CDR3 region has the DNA TGTGCCAGCTCTATACGGGGGACGGATAACACCGGGGAGCTGTTTTTT.

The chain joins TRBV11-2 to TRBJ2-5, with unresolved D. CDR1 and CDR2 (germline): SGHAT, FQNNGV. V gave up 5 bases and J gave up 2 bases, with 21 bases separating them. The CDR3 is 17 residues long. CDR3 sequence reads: CASSLQTSTGRQETQYF. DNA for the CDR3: TGTGCCAGCAGCCTCCAGACCTCGACTGGGCGGCAAGAGACCCAGTACTTC.

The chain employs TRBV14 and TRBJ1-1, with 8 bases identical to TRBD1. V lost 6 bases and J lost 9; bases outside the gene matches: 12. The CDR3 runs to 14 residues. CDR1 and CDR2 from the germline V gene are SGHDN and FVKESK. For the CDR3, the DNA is TGTGCCAGCAGACCCGGGACAGGCCCCCGCAAAGCTTTCTTT. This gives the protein CASRPGTGPRKAFF.

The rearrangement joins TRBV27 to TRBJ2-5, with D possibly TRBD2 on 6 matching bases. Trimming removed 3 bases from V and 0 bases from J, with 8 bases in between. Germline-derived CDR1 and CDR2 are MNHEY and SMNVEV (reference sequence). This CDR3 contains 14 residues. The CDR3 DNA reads TGTGCCAGCAGTTTGCGGGGTTACCAAGAGACCCAGTACTTC. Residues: CASSLRGYQETQYF.